This TCR beta chain originates from a study of T cell clusters in autoimmune cytopenias. The CDR3 is 16 amino acids. Germline CDR1 is MNHEY and CDR2 is SMNVEV (reference sequence). TRB rearrangements were amplified by touch-down multiplex PCR with mixed TRB-A/B primers. TCRdb reprocessed the multiplex PCR reads and reports one entry per CDR3 protein, with no DNA. The sample table sets out roughly 5,300 distinct CDR3 sequences. Considering frequency, this clonotype is medium-sized. TRB amplification used approximately 250 ng of peripheral blood genomic DNA. These records were also assigned to another study, of T cell repertoires in aging, cancer and after chemotherapy. From that paper: Across the chemotherapy interval, each cancer cohort showed higher median generation probability, suggesting thymic rebound.

The specimen was peripheral blood. The clonotype comes from a human donor in good health. This chain connects TRBV27 to TRBJ2-3; TCRdb selects TRBD1, and the lack of DNA leaves this call unchecked. This CDR3 reads CASSFRGSSYTDTQYF.